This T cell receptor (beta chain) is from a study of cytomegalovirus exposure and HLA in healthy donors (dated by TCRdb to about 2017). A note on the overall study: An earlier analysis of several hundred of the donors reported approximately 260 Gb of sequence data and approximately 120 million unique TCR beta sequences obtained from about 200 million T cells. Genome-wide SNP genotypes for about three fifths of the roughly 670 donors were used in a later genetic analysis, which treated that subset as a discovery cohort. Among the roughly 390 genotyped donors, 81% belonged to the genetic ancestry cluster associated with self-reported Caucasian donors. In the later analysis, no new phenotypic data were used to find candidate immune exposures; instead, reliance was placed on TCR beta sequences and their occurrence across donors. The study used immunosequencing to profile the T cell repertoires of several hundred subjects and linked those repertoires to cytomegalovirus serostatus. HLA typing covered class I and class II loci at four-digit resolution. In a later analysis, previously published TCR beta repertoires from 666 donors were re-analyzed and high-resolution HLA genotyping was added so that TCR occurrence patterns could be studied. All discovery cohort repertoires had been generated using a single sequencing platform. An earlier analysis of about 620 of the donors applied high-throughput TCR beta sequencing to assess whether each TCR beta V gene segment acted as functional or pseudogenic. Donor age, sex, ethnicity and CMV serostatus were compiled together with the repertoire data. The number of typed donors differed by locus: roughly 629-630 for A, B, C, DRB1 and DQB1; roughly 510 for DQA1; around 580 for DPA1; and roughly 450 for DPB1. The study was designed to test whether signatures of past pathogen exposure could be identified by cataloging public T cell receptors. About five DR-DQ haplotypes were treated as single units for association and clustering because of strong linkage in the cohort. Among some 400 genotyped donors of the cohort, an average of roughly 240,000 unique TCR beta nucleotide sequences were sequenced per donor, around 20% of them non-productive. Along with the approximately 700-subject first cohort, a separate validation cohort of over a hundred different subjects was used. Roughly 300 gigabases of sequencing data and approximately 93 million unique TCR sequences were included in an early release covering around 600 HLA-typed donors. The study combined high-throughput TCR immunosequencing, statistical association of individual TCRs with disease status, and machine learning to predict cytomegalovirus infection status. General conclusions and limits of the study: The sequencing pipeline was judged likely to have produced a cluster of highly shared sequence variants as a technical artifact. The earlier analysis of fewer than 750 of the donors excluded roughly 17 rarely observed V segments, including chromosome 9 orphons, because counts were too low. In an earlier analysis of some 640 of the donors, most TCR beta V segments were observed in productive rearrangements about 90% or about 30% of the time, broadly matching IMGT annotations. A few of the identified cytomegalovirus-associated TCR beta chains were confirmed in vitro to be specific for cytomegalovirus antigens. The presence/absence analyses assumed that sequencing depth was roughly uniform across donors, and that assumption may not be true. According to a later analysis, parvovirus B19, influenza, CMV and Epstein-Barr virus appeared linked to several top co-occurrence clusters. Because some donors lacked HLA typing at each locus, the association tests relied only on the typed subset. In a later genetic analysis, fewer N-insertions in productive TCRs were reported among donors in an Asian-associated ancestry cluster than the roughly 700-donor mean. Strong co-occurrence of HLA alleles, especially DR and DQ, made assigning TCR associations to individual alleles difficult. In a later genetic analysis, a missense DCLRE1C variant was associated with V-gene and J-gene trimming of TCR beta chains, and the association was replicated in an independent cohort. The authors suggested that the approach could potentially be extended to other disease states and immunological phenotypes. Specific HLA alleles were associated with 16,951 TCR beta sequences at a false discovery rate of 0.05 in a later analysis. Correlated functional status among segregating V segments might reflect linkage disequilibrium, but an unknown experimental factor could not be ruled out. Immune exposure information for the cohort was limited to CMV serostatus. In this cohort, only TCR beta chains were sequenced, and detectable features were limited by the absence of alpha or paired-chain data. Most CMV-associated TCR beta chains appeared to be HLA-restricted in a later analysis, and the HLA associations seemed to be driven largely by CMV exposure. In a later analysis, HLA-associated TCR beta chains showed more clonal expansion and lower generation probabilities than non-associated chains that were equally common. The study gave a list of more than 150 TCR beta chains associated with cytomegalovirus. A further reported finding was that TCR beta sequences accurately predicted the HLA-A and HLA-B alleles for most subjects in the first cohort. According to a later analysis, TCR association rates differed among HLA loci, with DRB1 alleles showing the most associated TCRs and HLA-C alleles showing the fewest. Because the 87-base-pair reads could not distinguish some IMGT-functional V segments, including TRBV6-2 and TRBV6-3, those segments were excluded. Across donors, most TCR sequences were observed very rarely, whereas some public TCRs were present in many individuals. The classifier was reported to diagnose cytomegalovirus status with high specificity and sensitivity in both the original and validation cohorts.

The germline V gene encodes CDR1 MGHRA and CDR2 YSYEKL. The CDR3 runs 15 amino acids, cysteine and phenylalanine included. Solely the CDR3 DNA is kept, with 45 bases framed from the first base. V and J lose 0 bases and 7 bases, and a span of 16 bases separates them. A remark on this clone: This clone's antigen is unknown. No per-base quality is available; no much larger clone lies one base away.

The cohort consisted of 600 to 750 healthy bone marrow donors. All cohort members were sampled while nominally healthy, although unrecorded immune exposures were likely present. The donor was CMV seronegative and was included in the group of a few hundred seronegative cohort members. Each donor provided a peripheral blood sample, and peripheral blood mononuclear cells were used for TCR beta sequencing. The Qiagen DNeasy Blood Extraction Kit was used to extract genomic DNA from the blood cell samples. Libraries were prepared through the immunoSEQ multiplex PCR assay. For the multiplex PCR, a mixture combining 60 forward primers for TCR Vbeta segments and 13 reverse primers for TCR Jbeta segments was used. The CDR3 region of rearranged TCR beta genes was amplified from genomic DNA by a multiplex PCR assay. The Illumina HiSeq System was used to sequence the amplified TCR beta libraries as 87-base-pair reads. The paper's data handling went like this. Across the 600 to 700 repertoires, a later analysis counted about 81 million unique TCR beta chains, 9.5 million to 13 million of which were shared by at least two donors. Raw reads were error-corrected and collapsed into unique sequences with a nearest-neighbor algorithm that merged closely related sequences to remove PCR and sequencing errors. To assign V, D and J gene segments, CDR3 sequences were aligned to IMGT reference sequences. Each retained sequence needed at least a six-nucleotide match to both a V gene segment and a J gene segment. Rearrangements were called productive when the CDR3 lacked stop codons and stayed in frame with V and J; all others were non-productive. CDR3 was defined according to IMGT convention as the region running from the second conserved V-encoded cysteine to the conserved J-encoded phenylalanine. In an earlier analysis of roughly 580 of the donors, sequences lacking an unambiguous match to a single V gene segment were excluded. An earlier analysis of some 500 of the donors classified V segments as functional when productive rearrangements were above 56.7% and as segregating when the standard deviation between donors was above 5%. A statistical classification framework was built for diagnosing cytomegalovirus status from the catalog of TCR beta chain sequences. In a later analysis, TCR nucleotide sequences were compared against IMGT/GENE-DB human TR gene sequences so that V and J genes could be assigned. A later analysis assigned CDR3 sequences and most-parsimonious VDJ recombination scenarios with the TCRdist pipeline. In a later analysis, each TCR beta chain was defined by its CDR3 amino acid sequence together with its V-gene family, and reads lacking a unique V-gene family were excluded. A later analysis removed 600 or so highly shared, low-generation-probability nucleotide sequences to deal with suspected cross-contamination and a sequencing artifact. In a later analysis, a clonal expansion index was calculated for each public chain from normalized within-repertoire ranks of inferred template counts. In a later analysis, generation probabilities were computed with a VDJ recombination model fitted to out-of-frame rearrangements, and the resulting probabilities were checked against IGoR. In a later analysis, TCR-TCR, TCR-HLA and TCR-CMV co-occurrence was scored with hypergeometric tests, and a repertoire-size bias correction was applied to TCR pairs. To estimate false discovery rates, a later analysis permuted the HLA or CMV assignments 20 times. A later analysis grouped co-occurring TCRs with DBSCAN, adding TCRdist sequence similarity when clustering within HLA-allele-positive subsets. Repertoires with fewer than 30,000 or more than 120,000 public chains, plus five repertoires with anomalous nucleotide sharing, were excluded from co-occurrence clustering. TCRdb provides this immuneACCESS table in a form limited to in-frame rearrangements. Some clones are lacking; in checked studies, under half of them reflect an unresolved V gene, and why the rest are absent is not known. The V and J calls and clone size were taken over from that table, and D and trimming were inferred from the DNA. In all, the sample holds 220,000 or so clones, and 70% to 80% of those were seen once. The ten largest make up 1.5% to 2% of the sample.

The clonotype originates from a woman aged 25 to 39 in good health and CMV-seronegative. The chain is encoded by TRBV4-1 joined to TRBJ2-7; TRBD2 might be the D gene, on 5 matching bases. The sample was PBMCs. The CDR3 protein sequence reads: CASSQDGLPLSEQYF. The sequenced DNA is TGCGCCAGCAGCCAAGATGGACTGCCCTTGTCGGAGCAGTACTTC.